These 8 T cell receptor beta chains were all obtained from the same sample, sequenced in a study of blood T cell repertoires in COVID-19. The data were produced by immunoSEQ multiplex PCR, yet TCRdb's version contains in-frame clones alone and is incomplete. This sample has under 300,000 clones, with 70% to 90% found just once. The sequenced sample consisted of PBMCs or T cells enriched from blood (not recorded which). Receptor source: a woman aged 45-59 years who had recovered from COVID-19.

This chain links TRBV5-1 with TRBJ2-3; TRBD2 aligns across 8 bases. The V and J ends lost 5 bases and 5 bases, in that order; junction bases with no gene match: 13. Per germline, CDR1 SGHRS and CDR2 YFSETQ. The CDR3 loop spans 16 amino acids. The CDR3 sequence: CASSSDQAGELDTQYF. The CDR3 DNA follows: TGCGCCAGCAGTTCAGACCAAGCGGGAGAGCTAGATACGCAGTATTTT.

The CDR3 sequence: CASSFRGTSGRFIYNEQFF. CDR3 DNA sequence: TGTGCCAGCAGTTTTCGCGGGACTAGCGGGAGGTTCATATACAATGAGCAGTTCTTC. The chain couples TRBV28 to TRBJ2-1; 15 nucleotides match TRBD2. With 3 bases clipped from V and 4 bases from J, the junction kept 10 bases outside the gene matches. Germline-derived CDR1 and CDR2 are MDHEN and SYDVKM. The CDR3 has 19 amino acids.

V gene TRBV12-3 or TRBV12-4 combines with J gene TRBJ1-2, with 8 bases that match TRBD1. The CDR3 contains 11 residues. After removal of 7 bases from V and 7 bases from J, the junction contained 2 bases not matched to a gene. Written as DNA, the CDR3 is TGTGCCAGCACAGACAGGGGTGGCTACACCTTC. Amino acids: CASTDRGGYTF.

This chain links TRBV18 with TRBJ1-1; 8 bases match TRBD1. After removal of 7 bases from V and 2 bases from J, the junction contained 6 bases not matched to a gene. Germline CDR1 and CDR2: KGHSH and LQKENI. The length of the CDR3 is 14 residues. CDR3 sequence reads: CASLGTGENTEAFF. CDR3 DNA sequence: TGTGCCAGCTTGGGGACAGGAGAAAACACTGAAGCTTTCTTT.

This clone was seen only once. The chain recombines TRBV28 with TRBJ2-5; D may be TRBD1 (5 bases). The CDR3 has 12 residues. Looked up from germline, CDR1 is MDHEN and CDR2 is SYDVKM. V was cut by 6 bases and J by 4 bases, with 9 bases left in between. CDR3 residues: CASSQRGETQYF. The DNA of the CDR3 is TGTGCCAGCAGCCAAAGGGGAGAGACCCAGTACTTC.

This clone was picked up a small number of times. The J gene is TRBJ2-7, the V gene TRBV5-1; 10 nucleotides agree with TRBD2. This CDR3 comprises 15 residues. CDR1 and CDR2 from the germline V gene are SGHRS and YFSETQ. V shed 4 bases and J 4 bases; nucleotides not matched to a gene: 8. CDR3 amino acids: CASSQSAGGSYEQYF. CDR3 DNA: TGCGCCAGCAGCCAATCAGCGGGAGGGTCGTACGAGCAGTACTTC. Filled out from reference TRBV5-1 and TRBJ2-7, the complete variable domain reads KAGVTQTPRYLIKTRGQQVTLSCSPISGHRSVSWYQQTPGQGLQFLFEYFSETQRNKGNFPGRFSGRQFSNSRSEMNVSTLELGDSALYLCASSQSAGGSYEQYFGPGTRLTVT.

The chain has TRBV2 and TRBJ2-3, with D possibly TRBD1 on 6 matching bases. CDR1 and CDR2 (germline): SNHLY, FYNNEI. V was clipped by 6 bases and J by 2 bases, with 12 bases between them. This CDR3 comprises 14 residues. Written as DNA, the CDR3 is TGTGCCAGCAGAATGACAGGATACACAGATACGCAGTATTTT. Encoded protein: CASRMTGYTDTQYF.

The chain couples TRBV27 to TRBJ2-7, with 7 bases fitting TRBD1. Germline lookup yields CDR1 MNHEY and CDR2 SMNVEV (reference sequence). This CDR3 has 17 residues. J was trimmed by 1 base and V by 6 bases; bases with no gene match: 15. The CDR3 coding sequence is TGTGCCAGCAGCCCTAATTACCGGGGACAGATATCCTACGAGCAGTACTTC. This gives the protein CASSPNYRGQISYEQYF.